This is a list of T cell receptor beta chains from one sample in a study of blood T cell repertoires in COVID-19. Profiling relied on immunoSEQ multiplex PCR, and the TCRdb table lists in-frame clones only, not all of them. The table has around 190,000 clones, 85% to 90% seen once. The sequenced sample consisted of PBMCs or T cells enriched from blood (not recorded which). The receptors originated from a woman in her thirties or forties in a cohort exposed to, infected with or recovered from COVID-19 (not recorded which). Both conserved end residues are part of each CDR3. Fields, in order: D gene, J gene, V gene, clone size, CDR3 DNA, CDR3 protein. The D gene is left open where the match is weak. Some rows mark clone size as missing; the rest say once, few, many or name a class of expanded clone.

>-|TRBJ1-1|TRBV2|-
TGTGCCAGCAGTGCCGATGGCCCAGGCGGGGGTGAAGCTTTCTTT
CASSADGPGGGEAFF
>-|TRBJ2-3|TRBV18|-
TGTGCCAGCTCACCCCGGGACTTAGGAAGCACAGATACGCAGTATTTT
CASSPRDLGSTDTQYF
>-|TRBJ2-7|TRBV3-1/TRBV3-2|-
TGTGCCAGTAAGAGAACAGGCGATTACGAGCAGTACTTC
CASKRTGDYEQYF
>-|TRBJ2-1|TRBV4-1|-
TGCGCCAGCAGCCCCTACAACAGGGCCCCTTACAATGAGCAGTTCTTC
CASSPYNRAPYNEQFF
>TRBD1|TRBJ2-7|TRBV7-9|once
TGTGCCAGCAGCTCGGCGGGGACAGGTATCCGGAATTTATACGAGCAGTACTTC
CASSSAGTGIRNLYEQYF
>-|TRBJ2-7|TRBV19|-
TGTGCCAGTAGTTATCAGGGTAACGAGCAGTACTTC
CASSYQGNEQYF
>-|TRBJ2-5|TRBV6-1|-
TGTGCCAGCAGTGAAGGGCCCAGGGCTCACCAAGAGACCCAGTACTTC
CASSEGPRAHQETQYF
>-|TRBJ2-3|TRBV10-3|-
TGTGCCATCAGTGGGGGACTGGGAGATACGCAGTATTTT
CAISGGLGDTQYF
>TRBD2|TRBJ2-3|TRBV5-1|-
TGCGCCAGCAGCTTGGATAGCGGGGCCACAGATACGCAGTATTTT
CASSLDSGATDTQYF
>TRBD1|TRBJ1-3|TRBV4-1|once
TGCGCCAGCAGCCCCTCCGGGACAGGGATCTCTGGAAACACCATATATTTT
CASSPSGTGISGNTIYF
>-|TRBJ2-7|TRBV28|-
TGTGCCAGCAGTCCGTACACACAGGGGGGGGACGAGCAGTACTTC
CASSPYTQGGDEQYF